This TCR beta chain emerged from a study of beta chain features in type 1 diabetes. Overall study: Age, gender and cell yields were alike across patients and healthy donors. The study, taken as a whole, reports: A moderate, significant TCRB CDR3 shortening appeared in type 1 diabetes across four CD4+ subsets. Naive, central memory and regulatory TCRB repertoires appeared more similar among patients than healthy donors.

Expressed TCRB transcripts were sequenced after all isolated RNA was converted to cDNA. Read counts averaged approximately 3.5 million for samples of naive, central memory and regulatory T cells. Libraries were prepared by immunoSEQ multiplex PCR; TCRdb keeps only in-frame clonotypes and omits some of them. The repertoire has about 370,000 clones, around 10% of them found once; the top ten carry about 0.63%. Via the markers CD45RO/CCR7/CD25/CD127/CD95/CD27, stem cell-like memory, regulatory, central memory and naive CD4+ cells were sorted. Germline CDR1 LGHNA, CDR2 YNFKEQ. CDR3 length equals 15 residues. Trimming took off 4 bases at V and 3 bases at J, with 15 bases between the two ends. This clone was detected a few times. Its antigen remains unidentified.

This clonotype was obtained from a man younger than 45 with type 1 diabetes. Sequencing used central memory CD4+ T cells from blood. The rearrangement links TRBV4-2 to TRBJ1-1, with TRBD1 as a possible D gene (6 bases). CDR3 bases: TGTGCCAGCAGCCTGGGGGGCGCTAGGGACACTGAAGCTTTCTTT. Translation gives CASSLGGARDTEAFF.